A selection of T cell receptor beta chains follows, all from one sample in a study of T cell repertoires in cytomegalovirus infection. Each CDR3 protein is one row after TCRdb ran MiXCR on the reads. In the table there are 200,000 to 300,000 distinct CDR3 sequences, less than 9.5% of which are singletons. Specimen: PBMCs. The receptors here all came from a human donor in good health (CMV status not recorded). Some clones in this sample may be carry-over from other donors' samples. CDR3s include the opening cysteine and the closing phenylalanine or tryptophan. The order of the fields is clone size, J gene, D gene, V gene, CDR3 protein, CDR3 DNA. A D gene is named only where the DNA matches it firmly. Size is stated for part of the rows, as once, few or many counts, or as a class when the clone is expanded.

.	TRBJ2-1	TRBD2	TRBV7-2	CASGLVSGVYNEQFF	TGTGCCAGCGGCTTAGTTAGCGGGGTATACAATGAGCAGTTCTTC
many	TRBJ2-7	.	TRBV20-1	CSARDLRTGVQYF	TGCAGTGCTAGAGATCTCAGGACGGGGGTGCAGTACTTC
.	TRBJ2-5	.	TRBV4-1	CASSQDEGPWRPQYF	TGCGCCAGCAGCCAAGATGAGGGGCCCTGGAGGCCCCAGTACTTC
many	TRBJ2-1	TRBD2	TRBV11-3	CASSLTSGRAPYNEQFF	TGTGCCAGCAGCTTGACTAGCGGGAGGGCCCCCTACAATGAGCAGTTCTTC
.	TRBJ1-6	TRBD1	TRBV7-2	CASSRGGTGNSPLHF	TGTGCCAGCAGCCGGGGAGGGACAGGGAATTCACCCCTCCACTTT
many	TRBJ1-1	.	TRBV20-1	CSAPRGGAPGTEAFF	TGCAGTGCTCCTCGTGGGGGGGCGCCGGGGACTGAAGCTTTCTTT
many	TRBJ1-5	.	TRBV7-2	CASSLKGISNQPQHF	TGTGCCAGCAGCTTAAAGGGGATAAGCAATCAGCCCCAGCATTTT
many	TRBJ1-3	.	TRBV12-3/TRBV12-4	CASSLSFPTGETIYF	TGTGCCAGCAGTTTGTCTTTCCCGACAGGAGAAACCATATATTTT
many	TRBJ2-3	.	TRBV7-8	CASSPGPRAPDTQYF	TGTGCCAGCAGCCCCGGCCCGCGTGCCCCAGATACGCAGTATTTT
few	TRBJ1-6	.	TRBV7-2	CASKVSSYNSPLHF	TGTGCCAGCAAAGTGAGCTCCTATAATTCACCCCTCCACTTT
many	TRBJ1-2	TRBD1	TRBV20-1	CSARAFALDRGQGYGYTF	TGCAGTGCTAGAGCCTTTGCCCTGGACAGGGGGCAGGGCTATGGCTACACCTTC
many	TRBJ2-7	TRBD2	TRBV5-6	CASSQPTSGTSYEQYF	TGTGCCAGCAGCCAACCGACTAGCGGGACTTCCTACGAGCAGTACTTC
once	TRBJ2-1	.	TRBV6-5	CAIHRRGSNEQFF	TGTGCCATCCACCGGCGGGGAAGCAATGAGCAGTTCTTC
many	TRBJ1-5	.	TRBV11-3	CASSLDGYNQPQHF	TGTGCCAGCAGCTTGGACGGATACAATCAGCCCCAGCATTTT
many	TRBJ1-2	.	TRBV7-9	CASSSDSNYGYTF	TGTGCCAGCAGCTCGGACAGCAACTATGGCTACACCTTC
many	TRBJ1-1	.	TRBV11-2	CASSSRQAFAEAFF	TGTGCCAGCAGCTCCAGACAGGCTTTCGCTGAAGCTTTCTTT
few	TRBJ2-5	TRBD2	TRBV11-3	CASSPGWTSGGQETQYF	TGTGCCAGCAGCCCAGGATGGACTAGCGGGGGGCAAGAGACCCAGTACTTC
many	TRBJ2-7	TRBD2	TRBV7-2	CASSRQLAGGYEQYF	TGTGCCAGCAGCCGCCAACTAGCGGGAGGGTACGAGCAGTACTTC
many	TRBJ1-4	.	TRBV7-2	CASSPDGPNEKLFF	TGTGCCAGCAGCCCGGACGGTCCTAATGAAAAACTGTTTTTT
few	TRBJ2-5	TRBD2	TRBV24-1	CATSERLAGGYRETQYF	TGTGCCACCAGTGAGAGACTAGCGGGAGGGTACCGGGAGACCCAGTACTTC
.	TRBJ2-5	TRBD2	TRBV20-1	CSARVAGTETQYF	TGCAGTGCTAGAGTAGCGGGGACAGAGACCCAGTACTTC
many	TRBJ1-6	.	TRBV7-2	CASGVTGRSSPLHF	TGTGCCAGCGGAGTAACAGGGCGAAGTTCACCCCTCCACTTT
many	TRBJ2-5	.	TRBV7-6	CASSLNLGGETQYF	TGTGCCAGCAGCTTAAATCTGGGTGGCGAGACCCAGTACTTC
many	TRBJ1-1	.	TRBV7-2	CASSLVAPTLATEAFF	TGTGCCAGCAGCTTAGTGGCCCCTACGTTGGCCACTGAAGCTTTCTTT
many	TRBJ2-3	.	TRBV7-2	CASSLFGGFTDTQYF	TGTGCCAGCAGCTTATTTGGCGGGTTCACAGATACGCAGTATTTT
few	TRBJ2-3	.	TRBV23-1	CASSPQRAKVAQYF	TGCGCCAGCAGTCCCCAACGAGCCAAGGTTGCGCAGTATTTT
many	TRBJ2-1	TRBD1	TRBV7-2	CASSLHAGGYNEQFF	TGTGCCAGCAGCCTACACGCAGGGGGATACAATGAGCAGTTCTTC